Listed here are 19 T cell receptor beta chains from one sample, sequenced in a study of T cell changes during pregnancy in multiple sclerosis. Profiling relied on immunoSEQ multiplex PCR, and the TCRdb table lists in-frame clones only, not all of them. The repertoire has about 46,000 clones, roughly 90% of them found once; the top ten carry approximately 2.9%. Specimen: CD8+ T cells from peripheral blood mononuclear cells, collected in the second trimester of pregnancy. The source is a female donor with multiple sclerosis, enrolled in a pregnancy study.

The J gene is TRBJ2-7, the V gene TRBV29-1, with D unresolved. The ends were cut back, 3 bases at V and 0 bases at J, with 12 bases in the middle. The CDR3 runs to 14 residues. From germline, CDR1 is SQVTM and CDR2 ANQGSEA. The CDR3 nucleotides are TGCAGCGTTGATCTTGGAGAGACCTCCTACGAGCAGTACTTC. It translates to CSVDLGETSYEQYF.

The chain carries TRBV11-1 and TRBJ2-2; tentatively, D is TRBD2 (7 bases). Trimming left V 10 bases short and J 9 bases short, with 21 bases between. Germline CDR1 is SGHAT and CDR2 is FQDESV (reference sequence). This CDR3 spans 14 amino acids. The CDR3 region has the DNA TGTGCCACCCGGGGCGGGGGCCAAGGGAGGGAGCTGTTTTTT. The encoded protein is CATRGGGQGRELFF.

V is TRBV19 and J is TRBJ1-4; 7 bases fit TRBD1. V lost 0 bases to trimming and J lost 4 bases; unmatched junction nucleotides: 5. Germline V gene data show CDR1 as LNHDA and CDR2 as SQIVND (reference sequence). The CDR3 runs to 16 residues. The CDR3 bases are TGTGCCAGTAGTATAGAGGCGACAGGGAATAATGAAAAACTGTTTTTT. Protein sequence: CASSIEATGNNEKLFF.

J is TRBJ1-1 and V is TRBV9; TRBD1 is a possible D gene (5 bases). Germline V gives CDR1 SGDLS, CDR2 YYNGEE. V lost 0 bases and J lost 7, with 16 bases in between. The CDR3 consists of 15 residues. CDR3 DNA sequence: TGTGCCAGCAGCGTAGCCGGGGGAGATGGGGATGAAGCTTTCTTT. Residues: CASSVAGGDGDEAFF.

The chain is built from TRBV27 and TRBJ2-4; 7 bases align to TRBD1. Germline CDR1 is MNHEY and CDR2 is SMNVEV (reference sequence). The V and J ends lost 5 bases and 11 bases, in that order; junction bases with no gene match: 3. The CDR3 has 11 amino acids. The CDR3 reads CASSTQGVQYF. The CDR3 DNA is TGTGCCAGCAGTACGCAGGGGGTTCAGTACTTC.

The chain recombines TRBV19 with TRBJ1-6; weak D call: TRBD1 (5 bases). This CDR3 region has 17 residues. Looked up from germline, CDR1 is LNHDA and CDR2 is SQIVND (reference sequence). V lost 5 bases to trimming and J lost 0 bases, with 14 bases between them. CDR3 protein: CASSASRQSSYNSPLHF. CDR3 DNA: TGTGCCAGTAGTGCCTCCCGACAGAGCTCCTATAATTCACCCCTCCACTTT.

On this clone: Compared with germline, one end of the junction differs, possibly owing to a read error. The rearrangement links TRBV7-7 to TRBJ2-1, with 7 positions matching TRBD1. The length of the CDR3 is 16 residues. Germline CDR1 reads SSHAT; CDR2 reads FNYEAQ (reference sequence). The CDR3 spells CASTPTPGQTYNEQFF. CDR3 nucleotide sequence: TGTGCTAGCACTCCGACACCGGGACAGACCTACAATGAGCAGTTCTTC.

The rearrangement joins TRBV19 to TRBJ2-3; 9 bases line up with TRBD2. The CDR3 consists of 17 residues. J lost 1 base, V lost 5 bases, and 10 bases had no gene match. Germline V gives CDR1 LNHDA, CDR2 SQIVND (reference sequence). The CDR3 loop is CASSPLAGRSRTDTQYF. The CDR3 DNA reads as TGTGCCAGTAGTCCCCTAGCGGGGCGGTCTCGCACAGATACGCAGTATTTT.

The chain employs TRBV4-2 and TRBJ1-1, with D maybe TRBD1 (5 bases). Germline CDR1 reads LGHNA; CDR2 reads YNFKEQ. The germline V and J ends were trimmed by 2 bases and 6 bases, with 16 bases remaining between them. This CDR3 has 15 residues. CDR3 in amino acids: CASSQRRGDRPEAFF. For the CDR3, the DNA is TGTGCCAGCAGCCAAAGGAGGGGTGACAGACCTGAAGCTTTCTTT.

The rearrangement uses TRBV27 and TRBJ1-5; 9 nucleotides align to TRBD1. J gave up 0 bases and V 6 bases, and 0 bases lay outside the gene matches. This CDR3 has 14 residues. Per the germline V gene, CDR1 is MNHEY and CDR2 is SMNVEV (reference sequence). CDR3 in amino acids: CASRQGASNQPQHF. The CDR3 coding sequence is TGTGCCAGCAGACAGGGGGCTAGCAATCAGCCCCAGCATTTT.

Concerning this clone itself: Other DNA sequences from this sample encode an identical CDR3 as well. This chain uses TRBV7-6 with TRBJ1-1; D unclear. Trimming took 5 bases from V and 7 from J, leaving 23 bases between them. Looked up from germline, CDR1 is SGHVS and CDR2 is FNYEAQ. CDR3 length: 16 amino acids. Here the CDR3 DNA reads TGTGCCAGCAGCATCAGGTTCTCGATCGGGGAGGGTGAAGCTTTCTTT. Protein: CASSIRFSIGEGEAFF.

CDR3 DNA: TGTGCCAGCAGTGCACTAGCGGGGGCCTACAATGAGCAGTTCTTC. Residues: CASSALAGAYNEQFF. The chain combines TRBV6-5 with TRBJ2-1; 11 bases agree with TRBD2. Germline CDR1 is MNHEY and CDR2 is SVGAGI. CDR3 length: 15 residues. J was trimmed by 2 bases and V by 5 bases; bases with no gene match: 2.

The chain combines TRBV27 with TRBJ1-2, with 8 bases aligning to TRBD1. The germline V gene has CDR1 MNHEY and CDR2 SMNVEV (reference sequence). The CDR3 has 15 amino acids. V dropped 0 bases and J dropped 7; count of bases not matched to a gene: 7. The CDR3 DNA reads as TGTGCCAGCAGTTTATCGGGACAGGTTCGCGCTGGCTACACCTTC. Protein sequence: CASSLSGQVRAGYTF.

The chain uses TRBV7-8 and TRBJ2-7, with D possibly TRBD1 on 5 matching bases. There are 15 residues in the CDR3. V lost 7 bases to trimming and J lost 2 bases, with 18 bases between them. Germline values: CDR1 SGHVS, CDR2 FQNEAQ. The CDR3 reads CASTPAAGYPYEQYF. CDR3 coding DNA: TGTGCCAGCACCCCTGCGGCAGGGTATCCCTACGAGCAGTACTTC.

The V gene is TRBV29-1, the J gene TRBJ2-7; the D gene is possibly TRBD1 (5 bases). Trimming pared 6 bases from V and 3 bases from J, leaving 9 bases between. The germline V gene has CDR1 SQVTM and CDR2 ANQGSEA. The CDR3 covers 11 residues. The CDR3 DNA sequence: TGCAGCGTCCAAGACAGCTACGAGCAGTACTTC. Amino acid sequence: CSVQDSYEQYF.

The chain is built from TRBV2 and TRBJ2-5; D is perhaps TRBD2 (5 bases). V lost 5 bases, J lost 5 bases, and 18 bases lay in between. The CDR3 is 15 amino acids. Germline values: CDR1 SNHLY, CDR2 FYNNEI. CDR3 region: CASSSVGASGETQYF. In nucleotides, the CDR3 is TGTGCCAGCAGTTCGGTGGGAGCCAGTGGGGAGACCCAGTACTTC. The full variable domain, completed using reference TRBV2 and TRBJ2-5, is EPEVTQTPSHQVTQMGQEVILRCVPISNHLYFYWYRQILGQKVEFLVSFYNNEISEKSEIFDDQFSVERPDGSNFTLKIRSTKLEDSAMYFCASSSVGASGETQYFGPGTRLLVL.

The chain has TRBV19 and TRBJ1-5; D possibly corresponds to TRBD1 (6 bases). The CDR3 totals 16 residues. Germline loops: CDR1 LNHDA, CDR2 SQIVND (reference sequence). Trimming took off 3 bases at V and 1 base at J, with 13 bases between the two ends. The CDR3 DNA is TGTGCCAGTAGTATCGGGACATCTTTGAGCAATCAGCCCCAGCATTTT. Amino acid sequence: CASSIGTSLSNQPQHF.

The gene calls are TRBV5-4 and TRBJ1-2, with D perhaps TRBD1 (6 bases). Germline V CDR1 and CDR2: SGHNT, YYREEE (reference sequence). This CDR3 is 12 amino acids long. Between the trimmed V and J ends, which lost 1 base and 8 bases, there was a span of 9 bases. CDR3 sequence reads: CASSLNREGYTF. CDR3 DNA: TGTGCCAGCAGCTTGAACAGGGAAGGCTACACCTTC.

The count of this clone is one. The rearrangement joins TRBV7-6 to TRBJ2-7, with D unresolved. Deletions cut 5 bases from V and 0 bases from J, with 11 bases between. CDR1 and CDR2 from the germline V gene are SGHVS and FNYEAQ. This CDR3 contains 14 residues. The CDR3 sequence is CASSPSELSYEQYF. CDR3 nucleotides: TGTGCCAGCAGCCCATCGGAGCTCTCCTACGAGCAGTACTTC.